This TCR beta chain was found in a study of T cell responses to AZD1222 COVID-19 vaccine. The data were produced by immunoSEQ multiplex PCR, yet TCRdb's version contains in-frame clones alone and is incomplete. This sample has about 180,000 clones; around 90% occur once, and the top ten carry roughly 7.7%. As concerns this clone: The antigen remains unidentified.

The length of the CDR3 is 17 residues. Trimming cost V 5 bases and J 2 bases, with 19 bases left between them. From germline, CDR1 is SGHVS and CDR2 FNYEAQ. Points from the study as a whole: Regions 160-218 and 743-854 held dominance among vaccine-associated CD4 TCRs, which spanned spike. Only 5 or 6 individuals given AZD1222 were seropositive at baseline. There were mostly white British donors and more females than males, and clonal diversity was possibly underestimated. Once two AZD1222 doses were given, Spike-specific TCR breadth and depth went up.

The rearrangement joins TRBV7-6 to TRBJ1-5; D call uncertain. This sequence was found in an adult in good health. Sequences were derived from peripheral blood, sampled on day 0 of AZD1222 vaccination. CDR3 sequence reads: CASSHKRDPHGNQPQHF. CDR3 coding DNA: TGTGCCAGCAGCCACAAGCGAGACCCCCATGGCAATCAGCCCCAGCATTTT.